This passage covers 23 T cell receptor beta chains from one sample sequenced in a study of response to subunit inactivated influenza vaccine. TCRdb independently ran MiXCR on the RT-PCR reads; one entry per CDR3 protein. The data show 150,000 to 200,000 distinct CDR3 sequences, with 11% seen just once and 9.5% to 15% held by the top ten. Sample: non-naive T cells sorted from PBMCs, taken about 40 days after vaccination. The source is a man in his forties or fifties who received an inactivated influenza vaccine.

The rearrangement uses TRBV6-1 and TRBJ2-4; TRBD1 or TRBD2 may be the D gene (6 bases each). The CDR3 runs 18 residues. V was shortened by 3 bases and J by 9 bases, with 27 bases between the two germline ends. Germline V gives CDR1 MNHNS, CDR2 SASEGT. CDR3 protein: CASSDKFYVGGHLGIQYF. The CDR3 DNA follows: TGTGCCAGCAGTGATAAGTTTTATGTGGGGGGCCACCTCGGCATTCAGTACTTC.

The rearrangement uses TRBV5-5 and TRBJ1-1, with 11 bases aligning to TRBD1. The CDR3 consists of 14 residues. V shed 4 bases and J 6 bases; nucleotides not matched to a gene: 5. Germline V lookup: CDR1 SGHKS, CDR2 YYEKEE (reference sequence). The CDR3 nucleotides are TGTGCCAGCAGCCGGGGACAGGGGGGCTCTGAAGCTTTCTTT. This encodes CASSRGQGGSEAFF.

At least ten counts were recorded for this clonotype. The rearrangement joins TRBV7-2 to TRBJ2-3; tentatively, D is TRBD1 or TRBD2 (7 bases each). The ends were cut back, 1 base at V and 4 bases at J, with 15 bases in the middle. Germline V gene sequence: CDR1 SGHTA, CDR2 FQGNSA. The CDR3 consists of 16 residues. The CDR3: CASSLEFRGGADTQYF. For the CDR3, the DNA is TGTGCCAGCAGCTTAGAATTCAGGGGGGGGGCAGATACGCAGTATTTT.

In its sample, this clonotype was seen a few times. The CDR3 coding sequence is TGTGCCAGCAGCTTGGAGTGGAGCCTGAACACTGAAGCTTTCTTT. It codes for CASSLEWSLNTEAFF. The chain recombines TRBV5-5 with TRBJ1-1; the D is unclear. The CDR3 sequence is 15 residues long. V lost 0 bases and J lost 0, with 9 bases in between. Germline lookup yields CDR1 SGHKS and CDR2 YYEKEE (reference sequence).

The chain combines TRBV5-1 with TRBJ2-3, with D possibly matching TRBD1 (6 bases). CDR3 length: 15 amino acids. Germline loops: CDR1 SGHRS, CDR2 YFSETQ. V shed 0 bases and J shed 1 base, with 9 bases lying between them. This chain's CDR3 is CASSLGAGGTDTQYF. CDR3 bases: TGCGCCAGCAGCTTGGGGGCAGGGGGCACAGATACGCAGTATTTT.

V and J are TRBV6-2 or TRBV6-3 and TRBJ2-7, with no clear D. Germline V gene lookup returns CDR1 MNHEY and CDR2 SVGEGT. The CDR3 length is 14 residues. The V end was cut by 9 bases, the J end by 6 bases, with 21 bases between. The CDR3 DNA follows: TGTGCCAGTACGACGAGACACCCGACTGGCGAGCAGTACTTC. It specifies CASTTRHPTGEQYF.

The chain is built from TRBV7-8 and TRBJ2-1, with D hard to call. The CDR3 has 18 amino acids. The germline CDR1 and CDR2 sequences are SGHVS and FQNEAQ. V was clipped by 0 bases and J by 3 bases, with 18 bases between them. The CDR3 DNA follows: TGTGCCAGCAGCTTAGCGCAAGTCTTGGGTGTATACTACAATGAGCAGTTCTTC. This encodes CASSLAQVLGVYYNEQFF.

This clonotype was seen at least ten times. The chain has TRBV5-1 and TRBJ2-7; D is perhaps TRBD2 (5 bases). This CDR3 spans 14 amino acids. CDR1 and CDR2 (germline): SGHRS, YFSETQ. The germline V and J ends were trimmed by 3 bases and 3 bases, with 13 bases remaining between them. The chain's CDR3 is CASSSEPGNYEQYF. The CDR3 DNA reads as TGCGCCAGCAGCTCAGAGCCGGGGAACTACGAGCAGTACTTC.

This clonotype was observed a single time. DNA for the CDR3: TGTGCCAGCAGCTTAGAGGGGGCCTTTAATTCACCCCTCCACTTT. Translating gives CASSLEGAFNSPLHF. This chain joins TRBV7-6 and TRBJ1-6; 7 nucleotides line up with TRBD1. V gave up 1 base and J gave up 6 bases; unmatched junction bases: 3. CDR1 is SGHVS and CDR2 is FNYEAQ in the germline V gene. CDR3 size: 15 residues.

The chain combines TRBV7-9 with TRBJ1-2; D is unresolved. This CDR3 has 12 residues. V was pared by 5 bases and J by 0 bases, with 4 bases between. The V gene's germline CDR1 is SEHNR and CDR2 FQNEAQ (reference sequence). The CDR3 protein is CASSQANYGYTF. CDR3 sequence (DNA): TGTGCCAGCAGCCAAGCTAACTATGGCTACACCTTC.

This clonotype was observed a few times. The chain carries TRBV7-2 and TRBJ2-6, with D perhaps TRBD1 (6 bases). Trimming stripped 4 bases from V and 0 bases from J, with 13 bases between. The CDR3 covers 17 residues. Germline values: CDR1 SGHTA, CDR2 FQGNSA. CDR3 protein: CASSSRTVDSGANVLTF. The CDR3 nucleotides read TGTGCCAGCAGCTCGAGGACAGTCGACTCTGGGGCCAACGTCCTGACTTTC.

This clonotype was detected only a few times. The V and J genes are TRBV6-5 and TRBJ2-3; TRBD1 or TRBD2 may be the D gene (5 bases each). Trimming left V 4 bases short and J 5 bases short, with 10 bases between. Germline CDR1 reads MNHEY; CDR2 reads SVGAGI. The CDR3 contains 13 residues. This CDR3 reads CASSLGDEDTQYF. The CDR3 DNA sequence: TGTGCCAGCAGTTTGGGGGATGAAGATACGCAGTATTTT.

V gene TRBV20-1 combines with J gene TRBJ2-2; no definite D call. CDR3 length: 13 residues. V lost 3 bases and J lost 6, with 11 bases in between. Germline assignment: CDR1 DFQATT and CDR2 SNEGSKA (reference sequence). CDR3 residues: CSARYTPAGELFF. In nucleotides, the CDR3 is TGCAGTGCTAGGTATACTCCTGCCGGGGAGCTGTTTTTT.

The CDR3, as DNA: TGCGCCAGCAGCCAGGACTACATTAGCAATGAGCAGTTCTTC. Translating gives CASSQDYISNEQFF. The chain carries TRBV5-1 and TRBJ2-1; D is perhaps TRBD2 (6 bases). Germline CDR1 reads SGHRS; CDR2 reads YFSETQ. This CDR3 is built from 14 residues. Trimming cost V 4 bases and J 6 bases, with 14 bases left between them. Supplemented by reference TRBV5-1 and TRBJ2-1, the full variable domain reads KAGVTQTPRYLIKTRGQQVTLSCSPISGHRSVSWYQQTPGQGLQFLFEYFSETQRNKGNFPGRFSGRQFSNSRSEMNVSTLELGDSALYLCASSQDYISNEQFFGPGTRLTVL.

This clonotype has more than one count but fewer than ten. This chain uses TRBV28 with TRBJ1-6; no definite D call. The CDR3 consists of 12 residues. Germline V CDR1 and CDR2: MDHEN, SYDVKM. Deletions cut 7 bases from V and 9 bases from J, with 10 bases between. In nucleotides, the CDR3 is TGTGCCAGCAATAACGACCCTTCACCCCTCCACTTT. Its protein product is CASNNDPSPLHF.

The chain combines TRBV3-1 with TRBJ2-5, with TRBD2 as a possible D gene (5 bases). Per germline, CDR1 LGHDT and CDR2 YNNKEL (reference sequence). V shed 1 base and J shed 7 bases, with 16 bases lying between them. The CDR3 spans 15 residues. CDR3 coding DNA: TGTGCCAGCAGCCAAGGTTTTAGGGAGCTCAGGACCCAGTACTTC. Protein product: CASSQGFRELRTQYF.

In its sample, this clonotype was seen many times. The V call is TRBV11-2, the J call TRBJ1-3; D unresolved. From germline, CDR1 is SGHAT and CDR2 FQNNGV. The length of the CDR3 is 14 residues. The V gene lost 4 bases and the J gene lost 4 bases, with 11 bases spanning the gap. The CDR3: CASSSRQRGNTIYF. Written as DNA, the CDR3 is TGTGCCAGCAGCTCACGCCAGAGGGGAAACACCATATATTTT.

In its sample, this clonotype was seen a few times. V usage is TRBV6-6 and J usage is TRBJ2-1; weak D call: TRBD2 (5 bases). The CDR3 consists of 13 residues. The V end lost 2 bases, the J end lost 8 bases, and 10 bases lay between the germline ends. Per germline, CDR1 MNHNY and CDR2 SVGAGI (reference sequence). DNA for the CDR3: TGTGCCAGCAGTTACCGGGGAATGGATGAGCAGTTCTTC. Translating it yields CASSYRGMDEQFF.

This clonotype was observed at least ten times. V gene TRBV6-1 combines with J gene TRBJ1-3, with a possible D match to TRBD1 (6 bases). The length of the CDR3 is 15 residues. The V end was cut by 10 bases, the J end by 4 bases, with 20 bases between. Germline lookup yields CDR1 MNHNS and CDR2 SASEGT. CDR3 nucleotide sequence: TGTGCCACCCGGGATATTGGGGGCAACGGAAACACCATATATTTT. It codes for CATRDIGGNGNTIYF.

J is TRBJ2-7 and V is TRBV6-1, with TRBD2 matching 9 bases. V dropped 5 bases and J dropped 2; count of bases not matched to a gene: 7. CDR1 is MNHNS and CDR2 is SASEGT in the germline V gene. The length of the CDR3 is 15 residues. CDR3 protein: CASSPSGTNAYEQYF. Here the CDR3 DNA reads TGTGCCAGCAGTCCTAGCGGGACTAACGCCTACGAGCAGTACTTC.

V and J are TRBV7-9 and TRBJ2-1; 10 nucleotides agree with TRBD2. V was pared by 4 bases and J by 7 bases, with 10 bases of the junction left unmatched. Germline V lookup: CDR1 SEHNR, CDR2 FQNEAQ (reference sequence). This CDR3 is 16 amino acids long. CDR3 protein: CASSSLQREGGNEQFF. The CDR3 DNA is TGTGCCAGCAGCTCCCTCCAGCGGGAGGGAGGAAATGAGCAGTTCTTC.

There are many counts of this clonotype. The V and J genes are TRBV7-2 and TRBJ1-5, with 10 bases matching TRBD1. The germline V gene has CDR1 SGHTA and CDR2 FQGNSA. V lost 1 base, J lost 7 bases, and 4 bases stayed unmatched. The CDR3 has 15 amino acids. CDR3 bases: TGTGCCAGCAGCTTAGGGACAGGGGGTCGACAGCCCCAGCATTTT. It translates to CASSLGTGGRQPQHF. The full variable domain, its missing parts supplied by reference TRBV7-2 and TRBJ1-5, is GAGVSQSPSNKVTEKGKDVELRCDPISGHTALYWYRQSLGQGLEFLIYFQGNSAPDKSGLPSDRFSAERTGGSVSTLTIQRTQQEDSAVYLCASSLGTGGRQPQHFGDGTRLSIL.

This clonotype appeared a few times. The V gene is TRBV29-1, the J gene TRBJ2-7, with 11 bases lining up with TRBD2. The CDR3 spans 15 residues. CDR1 and CDR2 from the germline V gene are SQVTM and ANQGSEA. After removal of 7 bases from V and 3 bases from J, the junction contained 11 bases not matched to a gene. The CDR3 nucleotides read TGCAGCGGTCAGAGAACTAGCGGGAGAAACTACGAGCAGTACTTC. It translates to CSGQRTSGRNYEQYF.